A single sample is the source of the 13 T cell receptor beta chains below, sequenced in a study of T cell responses to AZD1222 COVID-19 vaccine. Method: immunoSEQ multiplex PCR; TCRdb's copy keeps in-frame clones and lacks some. The sample records about 180,000 clones, about 90% being singletons. Material: peripheral blood, obtained 28 days after the second dose of the MenACWY control vaccine. These receptors all come from an adult who received the MenACWY meningococcal vaccine as a control.

CDR3 region: CASSYVSQAGSYEQYF. The CDR3 nucleotides read TGTGCCAGCAGTTACGTCTCCCAGGCGGGCTCCTACGAGCAGTACTTC. The V call is TRBV6-5, the J call TRBJ2-7; TRBD2 is a possible D gene (5 bases). V was shortened by 2 bases and J by 0 bases, with 14 bases between the two germline ends. Germline V gene sequence: CDR1 MNHEY, CDR2 SVGAGI. This CDR3 has 16 amino acids.

Here the CDR3 reads CASSGRLNEQFF. For the CDR3, the DNA is TGTGCCAGCAGCGGCAGACTTAATGAGCAGTTCTTC. The V and J genes are TRBV27 and TRBJ2-1; D is unresolved. Germline V CDR1 and CDR2: MNHEY, SMNVEV (reference sequence). Trimming left V 6 bases short and J 7 bases short, with 10 bases between. The CDR3 is 12 residues long.

This CDR3 is CASFVRGDTQYF. For the CDR3, the DNA is TGTGCCAGCTTTGTGCGGGGAGATACGCAGTATTTT. The V gene is TRBV28, the J gene TRBJ2-3; D possibly corresponds to TRBD2 (6 bases). CDR1 and CDR2 from the germline V gene are MDHEN and SYDVKM. With 8 bases removed from V and 5 bases from J, the gap between germline ends came to 11 bases. This CDR3 region has 12 residues.

The rearrangement uses TRBV7-2 and TRBJ1-3; possibly TRBD1 for D (6 bases). CDR3 length: 14 amino acids. The V end was cut by 9 bases, the J end by 0 bases, with 12 bases between. Germline loops: CDR1 SGHTA, CDR2 FQGNSA. The CDR3, as DNA: TGTGCCAGTCAAAGGGGGGGCTCTGGAAACACCATATATTTT. It is translated as CASQRGGSGNTIYF.

This chain joins TRBV6-5 and TRBJ2-1; maybe TRBD1 (6 bases). The CDR3 loop spans 13 amino acids. With 7 bases removed from V and 9 bases from J, the gap between germline ends came to 16 bases. Per the germline V gene, CDR1 is MNHEY and CDR2 is SVGAGI. DNA for the CDR3: TGTGCCAGCACCAGGGACACAATCGGTGAGCAGTTCTTC. Protein product: CASTRDTIGEQFF.

The chain recombines TRBV7-3 with TRBJ2-2, with 7 bases matching TRBD1. The CDR3 loop spans 13 amino acids. J was trimmed by 6 bases and V by 4 bases; bases with no gene match: 2. In germline, CDR1 is SGHTA, CDR2 FQGTGA. CDR3 nucleotides: TGTGCCAGCAGCTCCACAGGGGCCGGGGAGCTGTTTTTT. Amino acids: CASSSTGAGELFF.

The chain uses TRBV7-9 and TRBJ1-2, with 9 bases fitting TRBD1. This CDR3 has 17 residues. The V gene's germline CDR1 is SEHNR and CDR2 FQNEAQ (reference sequence). V lost 3 bases and J lost 6; bases outside the gene matches: 14. DNA of the CDR3: TGTGCCAGCAGCTTCGTTGGGACAGGGAAAAGTTGGCATGGCTACACCTTC. This translates into CASSFVGTGKSWHGYTF.

The chain couples TRBV6-6 to TRBJ1-6; D gene uncertain. Germline CDR1 and CDR2: MNHNY and SVGAGI (reference sequence). There are 15 residues in the CDR3. V was clipped by 8 bases and J by 8 bases, with 19 bases between them. The chain's CDR3 is CASSIGSPPYSPLHF. The CDR3 DNA follows: TGTGCCAGCTCCATCGGTTCTCCCCCTTATTCACCCCTCCACTTT.

This clone has just a few counts. The chain employs TRBV18 and TRBJ1-1; tentatively, D is TRBD1 (5 bases). The CDR3 runs to 15 residues. Trimming left V 5 bases short and J 0 bases short, with 13 bases between. In germline, CDR1 is KGHSH, CDR2 LQKENI. The CDR3 reads CASSTETGMNTEAFF. For the CDR3, the DNA is TGTGCCAGCTCAACAGAAACAGGCATGAACACTGAAGCTTTCTTT. Drawing the rest from reference TRBV18 and TRBJ1-1, the complete variable domain is NAGVMQNPRHLVRRRGQEARLRCSPMKGHSHVYWYRQLPEEGLKFMVYLQKENIIDESGMPKERFSAEFPKEGPSILRIQQVVRGDSAAYFCASSTETGMNTEAFFGQGTRLTVV.

The V and J genes are TRBV28 and TRBJ1-1; D is uncertain. The CDR3 sequence is 11 residues long. Germline CDR1 and CDR2: MDHEN and SYDVKM. V dropped 8 bases and J dropped 4 bases, with 8 bases sitting between them. Here the CDR3 reads CASAGFTEAFF. CDR3 DNA sequence: TGTGCCAGCGCTGGCTTCACTGAAGCTTTCTTT.

The chain employs TRBV7-6 and TRBJ2-2; D is possibly TRBD1 or TRBD2 (5 bases each). The CDR3 loop spans 15 amino acids. V was trimmed by 5 bases and J by 5 bases, leaving 15 bases between them. The germline V gene has CDR1 SGHVS and CDR2 FNYEAQ. In DNA, the CDR3 is TGTGCCAGCAGCCCCAGAGTTGGGGGAACCGGGGAGCTGTTTTTT. Amino acid sequence: CASSPRVGGTGELFF.

This clone was picked up a small number of times. The V call is TRBV19, the J call TRBJ1-2; tentatively, D is TRBD1 (5 bases). Germline loops: CDR1 LNHDA, CDR2 SQIVND (reference sequence). The CDR3 loop spans 16 amino acids. Trimming removed 7 bases at V and 4 bases at J, with 22 bases between. CDR3 bases: TGTGCCAGTACCAAAGGCTCATCGCCCGGGGGCTATGGCTACACCTTC. Protein product: CASTKGSSPGGYGYTF.

The sample holds a few counts of this clone. The V gene is TRBV11-2, the J gene TRBJ2-6; D is uncertain. Trimming removed 3 bases from V and 0 bases from J, with 6 bases in between. CDR3 length: 15 residues. CDR1 SGHAT and CDR2 FQNNGV come from the germline V gene. The CDR3 loop is CASSLVISGANVLTF. CDR3 coding DNA: TGTGCCAGCAGCTTGGTGATCTCTGGGGCCAACGTCCTGACTTTC.